This T cell receptor beta chain was retrieved from a study of tissue T cells after allogeneic stem cell transplantation. V lost 7 bases to trimming and J lost 8 bases, with 16 bases between them. The CDR3 is 13 residues long. Germline V gene sequence: CDR1 SGHRS, CDR2 YFSETQ. The repertoire was sequenced with immunoSEQ multiplex PCR; TCRdb's copy has only in-frame clones and lacks some. The sample has some 43,000 clones; over 85% are singletons. This clonotype was obtained from a woman aged 40-69 years who later had graft-versus-host disease after an allogeneic stem cell transplant. The chain employs TRBV5-1 and TRBJ2-1; D is possibly TRBD2 (5 bases). The sequencing here drew on blood, taken before transplantation. The chain's CDR3 is CASVDYSGHEQFF. The CDR3 bases are TGCGCCAGCGTCGACTATTCGGGCCATGAGCAGTTCTTC.